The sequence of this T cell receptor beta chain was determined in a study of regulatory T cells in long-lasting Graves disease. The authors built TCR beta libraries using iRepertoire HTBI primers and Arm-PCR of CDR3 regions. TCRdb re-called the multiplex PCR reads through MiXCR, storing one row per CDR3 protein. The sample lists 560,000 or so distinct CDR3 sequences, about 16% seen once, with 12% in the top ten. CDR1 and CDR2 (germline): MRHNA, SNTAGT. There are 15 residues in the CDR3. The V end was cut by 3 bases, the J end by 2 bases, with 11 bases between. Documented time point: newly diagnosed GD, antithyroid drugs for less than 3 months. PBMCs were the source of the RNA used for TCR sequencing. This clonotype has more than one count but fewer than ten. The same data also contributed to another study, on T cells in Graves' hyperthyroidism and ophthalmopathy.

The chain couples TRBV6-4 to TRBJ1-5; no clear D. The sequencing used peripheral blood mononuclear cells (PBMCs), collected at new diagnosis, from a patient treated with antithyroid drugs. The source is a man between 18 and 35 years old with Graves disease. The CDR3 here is CASSEEAFGNQPQHF. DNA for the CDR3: TGTGCCAGCAGTGAGGAGGCTTTCGGCAATCAGCCCCAGCATTTT.